This T cell receptor beta chain was recovered during a study of blood T cell repertoires in COVID-19. Study-wide background: Material from acute and convalescent COVID-19 was sourced from the United States, Italy and Spain. PBMCs, B-cell-depleted T cells, or T cells were the source of the cDNA or gDNA that made up the material.

Germline V gene lookup returns CDR1 SGHRS and CDR2 YFSETQ. Trimming stripped 0 bases from V and 7 bases from J, with 11 bases between. This CDR3 comprises 14 residues. In the original workflow: Reference gene primer amplification in the assay estimated nucleated cell counts. Generated by immunoSEQ multiplex PCR, the TCRdb table keeps only in-frame clones and is missing some. That table supplies the V and J calls and clone size; D and trimming were determined from the DNA. Among just over 95,000 clones listed, roughly 82% were seen once. This receptor was identified in an elderly man with acute or convalescent COVID-19. This sequence joins TRBV5-1 and TRBJ2-1, with a weak D call TRBD2 (6 bases). Specimen: peripheral blood. The CDR3 is CASSLAGASNEQFF. Here the CDR3 DNA reads TGCGCCAGCAGCTTGGCGGGAGCTTCGAATGAGCAGTTCTTC. The complete variable domain, with remaining parts taken from reference TRBV5-1 and TRBJ2-1, reads KAGVTQTPRYLIKTRGQQVTLSCSPISGHRSVSWYQQTPGQGLQFLFEYFSETQRNKGNFPGRFSGRQFSNSRSEMNVSTLELGDSALYLCASSLAGASNEQFFGPGTRLTVL.